This TCR beta chain was captured by sequencing in a study of blood T cell repertoires in COVID-19 (dated by TCRdb to 2019 to 2021). The study in broad terms: Collaborator samples came from the United States, Italy and Spain and covered acute and convalescent phases of COVID-19. HLA class I and class II types, where available, came from metadata supplied by the sample provider rather than from assay-based typing. The repertoires were released in a freely available public database meant as a resource for research on the immune response to SARS-CoV-2. The prospective study material was composed of cDNA or gDNA derived from T cells, B-cell-depleted T cells, or PBMCs. The samples were drawn from two sources: the first 160 participants of the ongoing ImmuneRACE study, and over 1,000 subjects contributed by 6 global collaborators. Nearly every sample came with metadata listing a de-identified subject ID, COVID-19 status, age in years and sex. Deeply sampled blood TCRbeta repertoires from subjects exposed to, actively infected with, or recovered from COVID-19 were included in the dataset. Here is what the overall study found, with its caveats: Clinical and demographic metadata were provided uncurated, with the amount varying by source and participant.

Reading the germline V gene (reference sequence) gives CDR1 SGHAT and CDR2 FQDESV. V is pared back by 5 bases and J by 3 bases, with 17 bases lying between the germline termini. The CDR3 holds 16 amino acids from the cysteine to the phenylalanine. Kept here is only the CDR3 DNA, which spans 48 bases and is read in frame from base 1. TCRbeta CDR3 regions were amplified from genomic DNA by means of the immunoSEQ Assay, a bias-controlled multiplex PCR. Under the source paper's analysis protocol: Nucleated cell counts per sample were estimated from amplification of reference gene primers within the assay. Sequence reads were collapsed and filtered to measure the absolute abundance of every unique TCRbeta CDR3 rearrangement. Productive Simpson clonality was computed per sample as the square root of Simpson's diversity index over productive rearrangements. TCRdb re-hosts the immuneACCESS table, in-frame sequences only. Its copies lack some clones; in the studies checked, an unresolved V gene accounts for under half of them, and the cause for the rest is not known. From that table come the V and J calls and clone size; the DNA was used to work out D and trimming. In this sample the table shows about 370,000 clones, around 91% of which occur a single time. Of the sample, more than 0.8% is held by the ten largest clones.

Comments on this clone: This receptor's antigen is unknown. No quality values exist for individual bases; no much larger clone is one base distant.

Enrolling through a virtual design, the prospective study's participants ranged in age from roughly 18 to 89 years and lived across 20 to 25 United States geographic areas. Cohort assignment in the prospective study relied on participant-reported clinical history from a screening survey and a study questionnaire. Recovered participants in ImmuneRACE Cohort 3 were defined as having two consecutive negative NP/OP PCR tests, clearance from a healthcare professional, or resolution of symptoms. Each participant in the prospective study had whole blood, serum and a nasopharyngeal or oropharyngeal swab collected by mobile phlebotomists. Participants in the prospective study had the option to provide additional blood draws and questionnaires over an approximately 2-month period. Blood samples from the prospective study were shipped frozen or at room temperature prior to DNA extraction.

This sequence was found in a man aged 18 to 30 who had recovered from COVID-19. Sequencing was performed on PBMCs or T cells enriched from blood (not recorded which). Here the chain combines TRBV11-1 and TRBJ1-3; TRBD1 might be the D gene, on 6 matching bases. The nucleotide sequence reads TGTGCCAGCAGCGTATCCACTGGACAGTTTGGAAACACCATATATTTT. Its translation is CASSVSTGQFGNTIYF.